What follows describes a single TCR beta chain. Regarding time point: after dendritic cell vaccination, including at tumor progression/relapse. The data originate from a study of glioma-infiltrating T cells after dendritic cell vaccination. Trimming took 0 bases from V and 3 from J; bases not matched to a gene: 4. The germline V gene has CDR1 SGDLS and CDR2 YYNGEE. This CDR3 is built from 15 residues. This table comes from immunoSEQ multiplex PCR, and its TCRdb copy is limited to in-frame clones, with some not included. There are roughly 87,000 clones in the sample; around 86% occur only once, and 6% to 8.5% lies in the top ten.

The sequence was obtained from a human donor with glioblastoma. The sequenced sample was blood, obtained after dendritic cell vaccination. This chain joins TRBV9 and TRBJ1-1, with TRBD1 matching 8 bases. Written as DNA, the CDR3 is TGTGCCAGCAGCGTAGGCCAGGGGGCAGACACTGAAGCTTTCTTT. It specifies CASSVGQGADTEAFF. The whole variable domain, remainder taken from reference TRBV9 and TRBJ1-1, is DSGVTQTPKHLITATGQRVTLRCSPRSGDLSVYWYQQSLDQGLQFLIQYYNGEERAKGNILERFSAQQFPDLHSELNLSSLELGDSALYFCASSVGQGADTEAFFGQGTRLTVV.